The 18 T cell receptor beta chains in this list originate from one sample, sequenced in a study of graft-versus-host responses after intestinal transplantation. The data were produced by immunoSEQ multiplex PCR, yet TCRdb's version contains in-frame clones alone and is incomplete. The repertoire holds some 14,000 clones, around 87% seen once, with over 6.5% in the top ten. Material: bone marrow, obtained approximately 120 days after intestinal transplantation. Receptors were obtained from a human patient who received an intestinal transplant, so some T cells may come from the graft donor.

The V gene is TRBV9, the J gene TRBJ1-1; D is undetermined. Trimming stripped 6 bases from V and 1 base from J, with 16 bases between. Germline CDR1 is SGDLS and CDR2 is YYNGEE. CDR3 length: 15 residues. The CDR3 region is CASTHDPYSNTEAFF. CDR3 nucleotide sequence: TGTGCCAGCACTCATGACCCATATTCGAACACTGAAGCTTTCTTT.

The chain recombines TRBV10-3 with TRBJ2-7; D might be TRBD1 (6 bases). This CDR3 spans 15 amino acids. Germline CDR1 ENHRY, CDR2 SYGVKD. Trimming pared 5 bases from V and 2 bases from J, leaving 16 bases between. The CDR3 is CAISKGHYRPYEQYF. CDR3 DNA: TGTGCCATCAGTAAGGGACACTATAGACCCTACGAGCAGTACTTC.

The chain joins TRBV7-4 to TRBJ2-2, with D maybe TRBD2 (5 bases). This CDR3 contains 16 residues. Deletions cut 6 bases from V and 4 bases from J, with 18 bases between. Per the germline V gene, CDR1 is SGHVT and CDR2 is SQSDAQ. The CDR3 DNA reads as TGTGCCAGCAGGCATCGGACTTCCCCCAGCACCGGGGAGCTGTTTTTT. As protein: CASRHRTSPSTGELFF.

The chain links TRBV6-5 to TRBJ1-1, with D perhaps TRBD1 (5 bases). V gave up 0 bases and J gave up 1 base, with 12 bases separating them. In germline, CDR1 is MNHEY, CDR2 SVGAGI. The CDR3 is 16 amino acids. The CDR3 reads CASSYSGAQGNTEAFF. CDR3 nucleotides: TGTGCCAGCAGTTACTCCGGGGCTCAAGGGAACACTGAAGCTTTCTTT.

The V and J genes are TRBV27 and TRBJ2-1; D is uncertain. V lost 0 bases and J 1 base, leaving 7 bases between the germline ends. The CDR3 totals 15 residues. The germline CDR1 and CDR2 sequences are MNHEY and SMNVEV (reference sequence). The CDR3 DNA reads as TGTGCCAGCAGTTTATCGGCTGTTTCCTACAATGAGCAGTTCTTC. This encodes CASSLSAVSYNEQFF.

V gene TRBV7-8 combines with J gene TRBJ1-1, with D uncertain. CDR3 length: 13 amino acids. Trimming left V 4 bases short and J 0 bases short, with 6 bases between. Germline-derived CDR1 and CDR2 are SGHVS and FQNEAQ. CDR3 coding DNA: TGTGCCAGCAGCTCCGGAATGAACACTGAAGCTTTCTTT. Encoded protein: CASSSGMNTEAFF.

The chain links TRBV5-4 to TRBJ1-2; no definite D call. With 0 bases removed from V and 4 bases from J, the gap between germline ends came to 4 bases. CDR1 and CDR2 from the germline V gene are SGHNT and YYREEE (reference sequence). There are 12 residues in the CDR3. As DNA, the CDR3 is TGTGCCAGCAGCTTGGGGGGCTATGGCTACACCTTC. Amino acids: CASSLGGYGYTF.

This sequence joins TRBV28 and TRBJ2-6; TRBD1 matches at 9 bases. Trimming at V came to 2 bases and at J to 0 bases, leaving 5 bases not matched to a gene. Germline-derived CDR1 and CDR2 are MDHEN and SYDVKM. The CDR3 is 18 residues long. The CDR3 nucleotides are TGTGCCAGCAGTTTAGGGGGACAGGGCCCCTCTGGGGCCAACGTCCTGACTTTC. Translation: CASSLGGQGPSGANVLTF.

This clone was seen a single time. The chain carries TRBV5-1 and TRBJ2-1; D may be TRBD2 (5 bases). The CDR3 spans 16 residues. Germline CDR1 is SGHRS and CDR2 is YFSETQ. The V end lost 1 base, the J end lost 3 bases, and 14 bases lay between the germline ends. The CDR3 DNA sequence: TGCGCCAGCAGCTTGAGTGAGCGGAACTACTACAATGAGCAGTTCTTC. Amino acid sequence: CASSLSERNYYNEQFF. The variable domain in full, completed from reference TRBV5-1 and TRBJ2-1, reads KAGVTQTPRYLIKTRGQQVTLSCSPISGHRSVSWYQQTPGQGLQFLFEYFSETQRNKGNFPGRFSGRQFSNSRSEMNVSTLELGDSALYLCASSLSERNYYNEQFFGPGTRLTVL.

The gene calls are TRBV6-5 and TRBJ2-5; 7 bases agree with TRBD2. V dropped 0 bases and J dropped 2; count of bases not matched to a gene: 6. Germline V gives CDR1 MNHEY, CDR2 SVGAGI. The CDR3 length is 16 residues. CDR3 amino acids: CASSYSRGSTQETQYF. In nucleotides, the CDR3 is TGTGCCAGCAGTTACTCTCGCGGGAGTACTCAAGAGACCCAGTACTTC.

V is TRBV30 and J is TRBJ2-2; a possible D gene is TRBD2 (6 bases). CDR1 GTSNPN and CDR2 SVGIG come from the germline V gene (reference sequence). Trimming took 1 base from V and 0 from J, leaving 6 bases between them. This CDR3 has 14 residues. The CDR3, as DNA: TGTGCCTGGAGTGGACTAGCGAACACCGGGGAGCTGTTTTTT. Translation gives CAWSGLANTGELFF.

V and J are TRBV23-1 and TRBJ1-2, with D possibly TRBD1 on 5 matching bases. TRBV23-1 counts as an open reading frame of uncertain function. V dropped 6 bases and J dropped 4 bases, with 24 bases sitting between them. This CDR3 region has 17 residues. The CDR3 sequence is CASSRSWPCRACYGYTF. For the CDR3, the DNA is TGCGCCAGCAGCCGCTCATGGCCCTGCAGGGCCTGCTATGGCTACACCTTC.

J is TRBJ1-6 and V is TRBV6-6; D remains ambiguous. The germline V gene encodes CDR1 MNHNY and CDR2 SVGAGI (reference sequence). CDR3 length equals 15 residues. V gave up 5 bases and J gave up 3 bases, with 11 bases separating them. The CDR3 region has the DNA TGTGCCAGCAGTGGGCAAGCGGACTATAATTCACCCCTCCACTTT. Its protein product is CASSGQADYNSPLHF.

The chain employs TRBV5-1 and TRBJ1-2, with TRBD1 matching 8 bases. Germline V lookup: CDR1 SGHRS, CDR2 YFSETQ. V gave up 3 bases and J gave up 8 bases; unmatched junction bases: 6. The CDR3 runs 13 residues. In DNA, the CDR3 is TGCGCCAGCAGCTCGATGTGGGACAGGGGCTACACCTTC. It codes for CASSSMWDRGYTF.

This clone has only a few counts. This chain links TRBV12-2 with TRBJ2-3; the D call in the table, TRBD2, was not verified against the DNA. TRBV12-2 is a known pseudogene. The CDR3 is 16 residues long. The CDR3 is CASRLAITSSTDTQYF. The CDR3 coding sequence is TGTGCAAGTCGCTTAGCGATTACTAGCAGCACAGATACGCAGTATTTT.

Only one count was recorded for this clone. This chain connects TRBV2 to TRBJ1-6, with 9 bases lining up with TRBD1. CDR3 length: 13 amino acids. CDR1 is SNHLY, CDR2 FYNNEI, per germline. The V segment lost 10 bases and the J segment 7 bases; nucleotides outside the gene matches: 5. CDR3 nucleotide sequence: TGTGCCACCTGGGACAGGGAGAATTCACCCCTCCACTTT. As protein: CATWDRENSPLHF.

The CDR3 sequence: CASSQEGRGGTDQYF. The CDR3 nucleotides are TGCGCCAGCAGCCAAGAGGGCAGGGGCGGAACTGACCAGTACTTC. The rearrangement joins TRBV4-1 to TRBJ2-5; perhaps TRBD1 as D (6 bases). The CDR3 contains 15 residues. Trimming left V 0 bases short and J 10 bases short, with 18 bases between. CDR1 is MGHRA and CDR2 is YSYEKL in the germline V gene.

The V call is TRBV28, the J call TRBJ1-1; TRBD1 is a possible D gene (6 bases). V was shortened by 5 bases and J by 3 bases, with 10 bases between the two germline ends. The CDR3 has 13 amino acids. Germline CDR1 and CDR2: MDHEN and SYDVKM. Here the CDR3 DNA reads TGTGCCAGCAGTCCCACAGGGTACACTGAAGCTTTCTTT. Amino acids: CASSPTGYTEAFF.